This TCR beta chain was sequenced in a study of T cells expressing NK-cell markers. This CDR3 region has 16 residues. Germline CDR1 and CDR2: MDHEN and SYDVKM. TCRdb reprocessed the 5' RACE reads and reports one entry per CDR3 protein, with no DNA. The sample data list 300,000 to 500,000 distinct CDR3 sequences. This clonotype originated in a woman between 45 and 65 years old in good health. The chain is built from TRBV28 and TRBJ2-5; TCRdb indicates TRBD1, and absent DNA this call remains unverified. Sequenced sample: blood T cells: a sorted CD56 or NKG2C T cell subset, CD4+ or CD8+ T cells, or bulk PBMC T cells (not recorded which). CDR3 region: CASSDPDRASQETQYF.